This TCR beta chain originates from a study of cytomegalovirus exposure and HLA in healthy donors. Regarding the study as a whole: Further analysis was carried out later, and it showed several of the most significant clusters appearing linked to common viral pathogens. Analysis was carried out at a later point, and it linked a missense DCLRE1C variant to TCR beta V- and J-gene trimming. In an earlier analysis, most TCR beta V segments were productive about 90% or about 30% of the time.

60 Vbeta and 13 Jbeta primers were used in PCR. The assay was immunoSEQ multiplex PCR, and TCRdb's table has in-frame clones only and misses some. The table shows about 180,000 clones, with around 80% occurring only once. The CDR3 length is 15 residues. CDR1 is SGHVS and CDR2 is FQNEAQ in the germline V gene. Trimming cost V 3 bases and J 4 bases; bases outside gene matches: 4. The donors were healthy bone marrow donors. Remarks on this clone: Its specificity is not known.

The TCR was taken from a man between 35 and 55 years old in good health and CMV-seronegative. The genes are TRBV7-8 and TRBJ2-1, with 9 bases matching TRBD2. Sequencing was performed on PBMCs. The CDR3 coding sequence is TGTGCCAGCAGCTTGGGCGGGGGGGCTTACAATGAGCAGTTCTTC. Protein product: CASSLGGGAYNEQFF.